These 15 T cell receptor beta chains share one sample of origin, sequenced in a study of T cells expressing NK-cell markers. Following a re-call of the 5' RACE reads, TCRdb has one entry per CDR3 protein and lacks DNA. There are approximately 550,000 distinct CDR3 sequences in the sample, with less than 4.5% held by the top ten. Sequencing input: blood T cells: a sorted CD56 or NKG2C T cell subset, CD4+ or CD8+ T cells, or bulk PBMC T cells (not recorded which). The source of these receptors is a man younger than 30 in good health.

The chain joins TRBV29-1 to TRBJ2-5; TCRdb returns TRBD1, unconfirmable since there is no DNA. Germline assignment: CDR1 SQVTM and CDR2 ANQGSEA. The CDR3 is 16 amino acids. CDR3 in amino acids: CSVEEPGTAPQETQYF.

The chain joins TRBV6-5 to TRBJ1-4; checking the TCRdb D call of TRBD1 is not possible without DNA. CDR1 and CDR2 (germline): MNHEY, SVGAGI. CDR3 size: 15 residues. CDR3: CASSSGTGGNEKLFF.

The chain links TRBV24-1 to TRBJ2-1; TCRdb's D gene call, TRBD2, goes unchecked for lack of DNA. Per germline, CDR1 KGHDR and CDR2 SFDVKD. The CDR3 spans 14 residues. Here the CDR3 reads CATSDSGLINEQFF.

The gene calls are TRBV5-5 and TRBJ1-2; TCRdb gives TRBD1 as the D gene, but with no DNA this cannot be confirmed. The CDR3 contains 15 residues. The germline V gene has CDR1 SGHKS and CDR2 YYEKEE (reference sequence). This chain's CDR3 is CASSLSGQGLYGYTF.

The V gene is TRBV5-7, the J gene TRBJ2-5; the D gene TCRdb calls, TRBD1, cannot be checked with no DNA. TRBV5-7 is reported as an ORF; its role is uncertain. The CDR3 covers 15 residues. CDR3 region: CASSSLGATYETQYF.

The V call is TRBV12-3 or TRBV12-4, the J call TRBJ1-1; absent DNA, TCRdb's TRBD1 call cannot be checked. The CDR3 covers 17 residues. The CDR3 spells CASSQIDRVFMNTEAFF.

The chain uses TRBV12-3 or TRBV12-4 and TRBJ2-7; the TRBD2 assignment by TCRdb is unverifiable without DNA. The CDR3 contains 13 residues. CDR3: CASGTAGTYEQYF.

V and J are TRBV7-2 and TRBJ1-2. The CDR3 has 13 amino acids. The germline V gene encodes CDR1 SGHTA and CDR2 FQGNSA. CDR3 in amino acids: CASSPPVGYGYTF.

CDR3 sequence reads: CASSPGPDYEQYF. The V call is TRBV27, the J call TRBJ2-7; lacking DNA, the TRBD2 call made by TCRdb goes unchecked. The CDR3 length is 13 residues. Germline CDR1 is MNHEY and CDR2 is SMNVEV (reference sequence).

The chain couples TRBV20-1 to TRBJ1-1; TCRdb outputs TRBD1, but without DNA this stays unchecked. The germline V gene encodes CDR1 DFQATT and CDR2 SNEGSKA (reference sequence). This CDR3 contains 13 residues. The CDR3 spells CSGQGVGNTEAFF.

This sequence joins TRBV12-3 or TRBV12-4 and TRBJ2-1. The CDR3 runs 12 residues. This CDR3 is CASMVEVGEQFF.

The chain's CDR3 is CASTQMRGTSGSGEQYF. This sequence joins TRBV6-1 and TRBJ2-7; there is no DNA to check the TCRdb D call of TRBD2. The CDR3 is 17 residues long. CDR1 is MNHNS, CDR2 SASEGT, per germline.

The V and J genes are TRBV7-9 and TRBJ1-2; TCRdb indicates TRBD1, and absent DNA this call remains unverified. Per the germline V gene, CDR1 is SEHNR and CDR2 is FQNEAQ (reference sequence). This CDR3 comprises 14 residues. The CDR3 spells CASSSSGPNYGYTF.

The chain couples TRBV10-2 to TRBJ2-5; TCRdb outputs TRBD1, but without DNA this stays unchecked. CDR1 WSHSY and CDR2 SAAADI come from the germline V gene. The CDR3 covers 15 residues. CDR3: CASSESPQGQETQYF.

The V and J genes are TRBV7-9 and TRBJ2-7; the TRBD2 assignment by TCRdb is unverifiable without DNA. Germline assignment: CDR1 SEHNR and CDR2 FQNEAQ (reference sequence). The CDR3 has 13 residues. The CDR3 sequence: CASSLFEGDEQYF.